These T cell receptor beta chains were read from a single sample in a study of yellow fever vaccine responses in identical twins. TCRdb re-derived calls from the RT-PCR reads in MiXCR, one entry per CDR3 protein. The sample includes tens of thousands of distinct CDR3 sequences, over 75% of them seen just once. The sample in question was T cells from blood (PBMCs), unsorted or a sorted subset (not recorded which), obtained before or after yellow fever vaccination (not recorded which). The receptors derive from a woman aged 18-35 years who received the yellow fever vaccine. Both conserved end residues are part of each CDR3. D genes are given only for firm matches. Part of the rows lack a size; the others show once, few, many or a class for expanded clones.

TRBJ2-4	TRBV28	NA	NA	TGTGCCAGCAGTTTAAATCCGACAGGGACTGCCAAAAACATTCAGTACTTC	CASSLNPTGTAKNIQYF
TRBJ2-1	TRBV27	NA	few	TGTGCCAGCAGTGCCAACTTATACTCCTACAATGAGCAGTTCTTC	CASSANLYSYNEQFF
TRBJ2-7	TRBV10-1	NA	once	TGCGCCAGCAGTGTGTCCAGATACTCCTACGAGCAGTACTTC	CASSVSRYSYEQYF
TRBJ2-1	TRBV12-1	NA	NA	TGTGCCAGCAGCTTTTCGACCACAACTAGCGGGAGGATTAACGCATACAATGAGCAGTTCTTC	CASSFSTTTSGRINAYNEQFF
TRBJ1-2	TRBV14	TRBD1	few	TGTGCCAGCAGCCAGGTCCTGTCACAGGGGGGCGATAAGGCCTTC	CASSQVLSQGGDKAF
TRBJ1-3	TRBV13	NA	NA	TGTGCCAGCAGCCGCAGAAACACCATATATTTT	CASSRRNTIYF
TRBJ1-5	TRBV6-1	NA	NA	TGTGCCAGCAGTGCATCCTCAGGGCCGGAGCAGCCCCAGCATTTT	CASSASSGPEQPQHF
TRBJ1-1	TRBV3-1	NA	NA	TGTGCCAGCAGCCCACCTCTGGGGACTGAAGCTTTCTTT	CASSPPLGTEAFF
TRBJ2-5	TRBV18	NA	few	TGTGCCAGCTCACCACCGAGGGGGTCAGAGACCCAGTACTTC	CASSPPRGSETQYF
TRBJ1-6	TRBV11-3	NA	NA	TGTGCCAGCAGCCCGGGTGCAGGGGTTGATAATTCACCCCTCCACTTT	CASSPGAGVDNSPLHF
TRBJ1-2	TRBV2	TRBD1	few	TGTGCCAGCAGTGAGGCAACAGGGGGCGCCTATGGCTACACCTTC	CASSEATGGAYGYTF
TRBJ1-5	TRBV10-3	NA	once	TGTGCCATCAGTGAGGGTGGGGGTGGGCAGCCCCAGCATTTT	CAISEGGGGQPQHF
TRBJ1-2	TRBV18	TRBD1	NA	TGTGCCAGCTACACCGGGACAGGGTACGGCTACACCTTC	CASYTGTGYGYTF
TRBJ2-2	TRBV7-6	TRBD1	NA	TGTGCCAGCAGCCGGAATTTGGGACAGGCTACCGGGGAGCTGTTTTTT	CASSRNLGQATGELFF
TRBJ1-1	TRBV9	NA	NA	TGTGCCAGCAGCGTTTTGACAGGTCGAACTGAAGCTTTCTTT	CASSVLTGRTEAFF
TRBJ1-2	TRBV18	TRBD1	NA	TGTGCCAGCTCACCACCTTCCCTGACAGGGATCTATGGCTACACCTTC	CASSPPSLTGIYGYTF
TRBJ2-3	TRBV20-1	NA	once	TGCAGTGCGCTAGCGAGCACAGATACGCAGTATTTT	CSALASTDTQYF
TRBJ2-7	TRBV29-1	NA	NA	TGCAGCGCTGCCAGGTTCGACGAGCAGTACTTC	CSAARFDEQYF
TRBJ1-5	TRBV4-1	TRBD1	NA	TGCGCCAGCAGCCAAGAAGGACAGGGAATCAATCAGCCCCAGCATTTT	CASSQEGQGINQPQHF
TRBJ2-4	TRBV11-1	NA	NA	TGTGCCAGCAGCTCCACAGGGTTAGCCAAAAACATTCAGTACTTC	CASSSTGLAKNIQYF
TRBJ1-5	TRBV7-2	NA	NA	TGTGCCAGCAGCTTATGGGCGGGGAGCCAGCCCCAGCATTTT	CASSLWAGSQPQHF
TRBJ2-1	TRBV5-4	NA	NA	TGTGCCAGCAGCTTGACTAGAAATGAGCAGTTCTTC	CASSLTRNEQFF
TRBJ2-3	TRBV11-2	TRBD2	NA	TGTGCCAGCAGCTTACGAGCGGGGTTTACAGATACGCAGTATTTT	CASSLRAGFTDTQYF
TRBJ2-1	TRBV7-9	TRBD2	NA	TGTGCCAGCAGCTTAGCGAGTAGCGGGGGTAATGAGCAGTTCTTC	CASSLASSGGNEQFF
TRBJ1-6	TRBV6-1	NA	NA	TGTGCCAGCAGTGGAGGACAGTTTCTCTATAATTCACCCCTCCACTTT	CASSGGQFLYNSPLHF
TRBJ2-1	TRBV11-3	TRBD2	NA	TGTGCCAGCAGCCTGCTGACTAGCGGGAGGGGTAATGAGCAGTTCTTC	CASSLLTSGRGNEQFF
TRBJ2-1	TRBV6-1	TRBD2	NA	TGTGCCAGCAGTAGAGGACTAGCGGGAGCTGAGCAGTTCTTC	CASSRGLAGAEQFF
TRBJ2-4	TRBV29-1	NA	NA	TGCAGCGTTGAAACCGGACTAGCCAAAAACATTCAGTACTTC	CSVETGLAKNIQYF
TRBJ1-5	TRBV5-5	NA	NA	TGTGCCAGCAGCTTGCACGGGGGCAATCAGCCCCAGCATTTT	CASSLHGGNQPQHF
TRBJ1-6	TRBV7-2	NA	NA	TGTGCCAGCAGCACAAGAGGGAATTCACCCCTCCACTTT	CASSTRGNSPLHF
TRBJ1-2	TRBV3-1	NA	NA	TGTGCCAGCAGCCAAGGTCAGGGAAACTATGGCTACACCTTC	CASSQGQGNYGYTF
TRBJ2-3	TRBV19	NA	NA	TGTGCCAGTAGATCAGGGAGCACAGATACGCAGTATTTT	CASRSGSTDTQYF
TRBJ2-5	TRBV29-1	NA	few	TGCAGCGTTGAATTAGTGCAAGAGACCCAGTACTTC	CSVELVQETQYF
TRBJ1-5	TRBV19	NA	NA	TGTGCCAGTAGTATTTCGAGGGGGGACCAGCCCCAGCATTTT	CASSISRGDQPQHF
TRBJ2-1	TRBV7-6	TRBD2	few	TGTGCCAGCAGCCGTCCCGGGACTAGCGGATACAATGAGCAGTTCTTC	CASSRPGTSGYNEQFF
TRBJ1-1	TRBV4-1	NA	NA	TGCGCCAGCAGCCAAAACAGAAACATGAACACTGAAGCTTTCTTT	CASSQNRNMNTEAFF
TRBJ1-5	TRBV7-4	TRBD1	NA	TGTGCCAGCAGCTTACAGGGACAGGGCTGCAATCAGCCCCAGCATTTT	CASSLQGQGCNQPQHF
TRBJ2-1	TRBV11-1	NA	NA	TGTGCCAGCAGCTTGTCTTTCTCCCGCAACCGAATTCGCAATGAGCAGTTCTTC	CASSLSFSRNRIRNEQFF
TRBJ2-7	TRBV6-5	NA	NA	TGTGCCAGCAGTTACTCAGAGGGACTTTGGGGTTCCTACGAGCAGTACTTC	CASSYSEGLWGSYEQYF
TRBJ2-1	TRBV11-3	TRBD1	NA	TGTGCCAGCAGCTTAGGGACAGGGGGCTTCCATGAGCAGTTCTTC	CASSLGTGGFHEQFF
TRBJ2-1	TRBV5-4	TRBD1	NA	TGTGCCAGCAGCCGGACAGGGACCAATGAGCAGTTCTTC	CASSRTGTNEQFF
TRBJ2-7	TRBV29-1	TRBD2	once	TGCAGCGCCATCACCCCCCTAGCGGGAGCCTACGAGCAGTACTTC	CSAITPLAGAYEQYF
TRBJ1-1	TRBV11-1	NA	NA	TGTGCCAGCAGCAGAACAGGTGGCTTCGGGTCTGAAGCTTTCTTT	CASSRTGGFGSEAFF
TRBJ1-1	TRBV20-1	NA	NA	TGCAGTGCTCTCAACGCTCTAGGGGATAAAGACACTGAAGCTTTCTTT	CSALNALGDKDTEAFF
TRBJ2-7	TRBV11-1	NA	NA	TGTGCCAGCAGCCCAGGGACCTCTTCGGAGCAGTACTTC	CASSPGTSSEQYF
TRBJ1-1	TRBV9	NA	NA	TGTGCCAGCAGCGTCGGAGGGGGTGGCACTGAAGCTTTCTTT	CASSVGGGGTEAFF
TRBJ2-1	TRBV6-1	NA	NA	TGTGCCAGCAGCCTGGGGGCGGGAGTTCTGCAGTTCTTC	CASSLGAGVLQFF
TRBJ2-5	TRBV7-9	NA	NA	TGTGCCAGCAGCTTAGCTAGCGCTCAAGAGACCCAGTACTTC	CASSLASAQETQYF
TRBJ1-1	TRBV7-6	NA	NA	TGTGCCAGCAGCAGAACAGGGCCCTTTGAAGCTTTCTTT	CASSRTGPFEAFF
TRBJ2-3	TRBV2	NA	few	TGTGCCAGCAGTGAGGGAGCCAACCCTAGCACAGATACGCAGTATTTT	CASSEGANPSTDTQYF
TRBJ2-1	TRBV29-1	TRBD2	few	TGCAGCGTCGAAAGGGCTAGCGGGAGACTTGAGCAGTTCTTC	CSVERASGRLEQFF
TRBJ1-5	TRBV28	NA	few	TGTGCCAGCAGTTTTTTGCTTGAGGGCGATCAGCCCCAGCATTTT	CASSFLLEGDQPQHF
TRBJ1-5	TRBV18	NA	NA	TGTGCCAGCTCACCACCCCCAGGGACAATCAATCAGCCCCAGCATTTT	CASSPPPGTINQPQHF